This T cell receptor (beta chain) was found in a study of immune evolution from preneoplasia to lung adenocarcinoma. The ends lost 5 bases at V and 0 bases at J; junction bases unmatched: 3. The CDR3 spans 15 residues. Germline CDR1 and CDR2: MNHEY and SVGAGI. As concerns this clone: Antigen unknown.

The method was immunoSEQ multiplex PCR; TCRdb's version includes in-frame clones alone and lacks a portion of them. The top ten clones hold 11% of a sample with 4,500 or so clones, roughly four fifths of them seen once. Notes on the study in general: Normal lung had the highest top T cell clone frequencies. Later-stage lesions seemingly showed higher T cell density and diversity than normal lung.

This receptor was identified in a donor older than 65 with lung adenocarcinoma. The source material was FFPE adjacent normal lung tissue. The genes are TRBV6-5 and TRBJ1-4, with TRBD1 identical over 7 bases. The CDR3 reads CASSQDRATNEKLFF. As DNA, the CDR3 is TGTGCCAGCAGTCAAGACAGGGCAACTAATGAAAAACTGTTTTTT.